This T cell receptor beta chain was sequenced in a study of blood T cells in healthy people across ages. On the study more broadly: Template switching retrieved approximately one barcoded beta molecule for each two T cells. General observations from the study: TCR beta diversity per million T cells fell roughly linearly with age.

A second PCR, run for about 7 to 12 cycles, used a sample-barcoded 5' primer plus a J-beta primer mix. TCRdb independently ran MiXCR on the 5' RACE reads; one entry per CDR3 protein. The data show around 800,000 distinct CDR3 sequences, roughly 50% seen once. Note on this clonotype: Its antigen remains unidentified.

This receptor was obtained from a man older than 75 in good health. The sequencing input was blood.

CDR3 sequence reads: CASSLGLGFTDTQYF. For the CDR3, the DNA is TGTGCCAGCAGCCTAGGACTGGGTTTCACAGATACGCAGTATTTT. The rearrangement uses TRBV7-2 and TRBJ2-3; a weak D match, TRBD2 (5 bases). The CDR3 runs to 15 residues. Trimming pared 5 bases from V and 2 bases from J, leaving 14 bases between. The germline gives CDR1 SGHTA, CDR2 FQGNSA.